These T cell receptor beta chains were read from a single sample in a study of T-cell memory formation after mild COVID-19. TCRdb fed the 5' RACE reads into MiXCR, producing one record per CDR3 protein. The top ten hold about an eighth of the sample, which has over 450,000 distinct CDR3 sequences, around 21% seen once. Sample: PBMCs or a T cell subset sorted from them (not recorded which). The origin of the receptors is an adult woman who had mild COVID-19 (a few samples of this study predate the infection). Cell type and time point are not known. Both conserved end residues are part of each CDR3. The order of the fields is D gene, clone size, J gene, V gene, CDR3 DNA, CDR3 protein. The D gene is left open where the match is weak. For some rows the clone size is stated as once, few or many, or as a class when expanded; others skip it.

TRBD1 NA TRBJ1-6 TRBV7-2 TGTGCCAGCAGCTTTTCAGGGGGCGACTATAATTCACCCCTCCACTTT CASSFSGGDYNSPLHF
NA NA TRBJ2-1 TRBV20-1 TGCAGTGCTCACGACCGGGGGAGCTCCTACAATGAGCAGTTCTTC CSAHDRGSSYNEQFF
NA NA TRBJ2-7 TRBV11-3 TGTGCCAGCAGCTCCCGAGGCAGGGGATATCTCTCCTACGAGCAGTACTTC CASSSRGRGYLSYEQYF
NA NA TRBJ2-1 TRBV20-1 TGCAGTGCTAGGGGGGAGTCCACCTGGGATGAGCAGTTCTTC CSARGESTWDEQFF
NA few TRBJ2-3 TRBV7-6 TGTGCCAGCAGCTTAGAGGGCGAAGGAGGCCCCACAGATACGCAGTATTTT CASSLEGEGGPTDTQYF
NA NA TRBJ2-2 TRBV6-5 TGTGCCAGCCGAGGGGTGACCGGGGAGCTGTTTTTT CASRGVTGELFF
TRBD2 NA TRBJ2-5 TRBV20-1 TGCAGTGCTAGGACCGGGGGGGCCGGAGAGACCCAGTACTTC CSARTGGAGETQYF
NA many TRBJ2-7 TRBV11-2 TGTGCCAGCAGCTTAGATCGGGCATCCTACGAGCAGTACTTC CASSLDRASYEQYF
TRBD1 few TRBJ1-5 TRBV19 TGTGCCAGTAGCCCCAGGGGGCTGACAGGGGGCCTGAGCAATCAGCCCCAGCATTTT CASSPRGLTGGLSNQPQHF
NA NA TRBJ2-2 TRBV4-3 TGCGCCAGCAGCTTGATGGGGGCAGGGACTAACACCGGGGAGCTGTTTTTT CASSLMGAGTNTGELFF
NA NA TRBJ1-3 TRBV12-3/TRBV12-4 TGTGCCAGTACACAGGGTATTCGAAACACCATATATTTT CASTQGIRNTIYF
TRBD2 NA TRBJ2-3 TRBV7-9 TGTGCCAGCAGCTCAACTAGCGGGAACACAGATACGCAGTATTTT CASSSTSGNTDTQYF
TRBD1 NA TRBJ1-2 TRBV12-3/TRBV12-4 TGTGCCAGCAGCCCAGACAGGGAAAATGGCTACACCTTC CASSPDRENGYTF
NA NA TRBJ2-1 TRBV27 TGTGCCAGCACCCTTTCGGGGCCTTACAATGAGCAGTTCTTC CASTLSGPYNEQFF
NA few TRBJ2-2 TRBV29-1 TGCAGCGTGTGGATCGGGGAGCTGTTTTTT CSVWIGELFF
NA few TRBJ2-1 TRBV18 TGTGCCAGCTCAGGGAGGACCCGCAATGAGCAGTTCTTC CASSGRTRNEQFF
TRBD2 many TRBJ2-2 TRBV9 TGTGCCAGCAGCCCCCGGGACTACCGCACCGGGGAGCTGTTTTTT CASSPRDYRTGELFF
TRBD2 few TRBJ2-3 TRBV2 TGTGCCAGCGTAGCGGGGGCCTACACAGATACGCAGTATTTT CASVAGAYTDTQYF
NA NA TRBJ2-7 TRBV19 TGTGCCAGTAGTGACAGGCACGGGAGGAACGAGCAGTACTTC CASSDRHGRNEQYF
NA NA TRBJ1-1 TRBV2 TGTGCCAGCAGTGGACGGACAGATTTTCGTTTCTTT CASSGRTDFRFF
NA NA TRBJ1-1 TRBV10-3 TGTGCCATCAGTGAGTCCGGGGAGGAACTGAACACTGAAGCTTTCTTT CAISESGEELNTEAFF
NA NA TRBJ1-6 TRBV19 TGTGCCAGTAGTCGATGGACGGAGAATTCACCCCTCCACTTT CASSRWTENSPLHF
NA few TRBJ2-1 TRBV15 TGTGCCACCAGCAGAGATCGGCAGGGGCACAATGAGCAGTTCTTC CATSRDRQGHNEQFF